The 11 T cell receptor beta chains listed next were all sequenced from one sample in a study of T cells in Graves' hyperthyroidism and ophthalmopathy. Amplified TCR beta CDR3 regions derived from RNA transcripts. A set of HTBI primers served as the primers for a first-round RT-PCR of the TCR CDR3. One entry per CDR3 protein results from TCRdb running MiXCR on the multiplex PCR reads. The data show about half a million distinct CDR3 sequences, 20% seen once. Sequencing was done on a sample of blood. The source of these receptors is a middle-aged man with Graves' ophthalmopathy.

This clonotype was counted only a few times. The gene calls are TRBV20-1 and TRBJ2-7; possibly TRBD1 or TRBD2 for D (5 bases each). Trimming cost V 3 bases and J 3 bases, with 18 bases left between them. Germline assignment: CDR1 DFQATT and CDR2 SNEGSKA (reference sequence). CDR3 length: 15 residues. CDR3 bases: TGCAGTGCTAGCCACACAGGTGGGGGAATCTACGAGCAGTACTTC. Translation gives CSASHTGGGIYEQYF.

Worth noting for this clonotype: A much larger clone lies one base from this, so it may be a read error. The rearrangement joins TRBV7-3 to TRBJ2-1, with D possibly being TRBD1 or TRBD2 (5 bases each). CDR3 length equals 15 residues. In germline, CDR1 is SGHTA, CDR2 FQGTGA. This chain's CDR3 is CANSLGAGANNEQFF. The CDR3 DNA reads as TGTGCCAACAGCTTAGGGGCGGGCGCAAACAATGAGCAGTTCTTC.

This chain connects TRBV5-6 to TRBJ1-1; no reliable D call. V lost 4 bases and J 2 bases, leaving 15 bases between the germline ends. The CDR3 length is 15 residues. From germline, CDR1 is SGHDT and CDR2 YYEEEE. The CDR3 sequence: CASSPPYPLNTEAFF. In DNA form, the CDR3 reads TGTGCCAGCAGCCCACCCTATCCCCTAAACACTGAAGCTTTCTTT.

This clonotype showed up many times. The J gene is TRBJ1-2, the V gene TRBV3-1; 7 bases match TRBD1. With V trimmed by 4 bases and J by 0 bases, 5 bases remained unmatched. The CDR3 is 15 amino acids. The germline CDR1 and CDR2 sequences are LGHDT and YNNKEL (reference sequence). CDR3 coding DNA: TGTGCCAGCAGCCGGGCGGGACAGCCTAACTATGGCTACACCTTC. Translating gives CASSRAGQPNYGYTF.

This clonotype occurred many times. The CDR3 DNA sequence: TGTGCCAGCAGGGCTGCGGGAGGCAATGAGCAGTTCTTC. Protein product: CASRAAGGNEQFF. The V gene is TRBV2, the J gene TRBJ2-1, with TRBD2 identical over 8 bases. V lost 6 bases and J lost 6; bases outside the gene matches: 4. CDR1 and CDR2 (germline): SNHLY, FYNNEI. The CDR3 has 13 amino acids.

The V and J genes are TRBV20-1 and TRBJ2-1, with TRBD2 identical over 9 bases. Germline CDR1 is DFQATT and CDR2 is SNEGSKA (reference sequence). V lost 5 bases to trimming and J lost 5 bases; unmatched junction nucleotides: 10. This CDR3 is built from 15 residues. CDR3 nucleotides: TGCAGTGCTCCTGTAGGGCTAGCGGGACACAATGAGCAGTTCTTC. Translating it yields CSAPVGLAGHNEQFF.

The CDR3 DNA is TGCGCCAGCATTGACAGGGGTACTCGCACAGATACGCAGTATTTT. Translating it yields CASIDRGTRTDTQYF. This chain joins TRBV5-1 and TRBJ2-3; TRBD1 matches at 8 bases. Germline V gene sequence: CDR1 SGHRS, CDR2 YFSETQ. This CDR3 spans 15 amino acids. The junction had 7 bases not matched to a gene; V was cut back by 6 bases and J by 1 base.

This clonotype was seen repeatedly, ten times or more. CDR3 in DNA: TGTGCCAGCAGCTCCGGACCAGCGGGAGTTAATGAGCAGTTCTTC. As protein: CASSSGPAGVNEQFF. The J gene is TRBJ2-1, the V gene TRBV11-2, with 8 nucleotides matching TRBD2. V lost 4 bases and J lost 7; bases outside the gene matches: 9. Germline V gene sequence: CDR1 SGHAT, CDR2 FQNNGV. The CDR3 is made up of 15 amino acids.

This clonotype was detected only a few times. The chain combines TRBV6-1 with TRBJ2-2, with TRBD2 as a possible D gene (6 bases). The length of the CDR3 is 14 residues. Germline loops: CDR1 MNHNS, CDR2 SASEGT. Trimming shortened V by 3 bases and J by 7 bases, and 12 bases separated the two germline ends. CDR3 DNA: TGTGCCAGCAGTGATGGCGGGGAGATCGGGGAGCTGTTTTTT. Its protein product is CASSDGGEIGELFF.

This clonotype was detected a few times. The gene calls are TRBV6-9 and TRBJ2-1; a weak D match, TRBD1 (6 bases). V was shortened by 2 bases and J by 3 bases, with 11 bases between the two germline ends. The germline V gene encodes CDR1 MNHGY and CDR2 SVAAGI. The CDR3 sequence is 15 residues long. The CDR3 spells CASSYRDTSYNEQFF. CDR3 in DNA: TGTGCCAGCAGTTATCGGGACACCAGCTACAATGAGCAGTTCTTC.

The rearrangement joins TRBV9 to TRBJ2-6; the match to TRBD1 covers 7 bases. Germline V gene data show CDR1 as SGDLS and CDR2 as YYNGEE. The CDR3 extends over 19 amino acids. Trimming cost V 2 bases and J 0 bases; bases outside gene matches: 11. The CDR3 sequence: CASSVRTGALDSGANVLTF. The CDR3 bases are TGTGCCAGCAGCGTCCGTACAGGGGCACTCGACTCTGGGGCCAACGTCCTGACTTTC.